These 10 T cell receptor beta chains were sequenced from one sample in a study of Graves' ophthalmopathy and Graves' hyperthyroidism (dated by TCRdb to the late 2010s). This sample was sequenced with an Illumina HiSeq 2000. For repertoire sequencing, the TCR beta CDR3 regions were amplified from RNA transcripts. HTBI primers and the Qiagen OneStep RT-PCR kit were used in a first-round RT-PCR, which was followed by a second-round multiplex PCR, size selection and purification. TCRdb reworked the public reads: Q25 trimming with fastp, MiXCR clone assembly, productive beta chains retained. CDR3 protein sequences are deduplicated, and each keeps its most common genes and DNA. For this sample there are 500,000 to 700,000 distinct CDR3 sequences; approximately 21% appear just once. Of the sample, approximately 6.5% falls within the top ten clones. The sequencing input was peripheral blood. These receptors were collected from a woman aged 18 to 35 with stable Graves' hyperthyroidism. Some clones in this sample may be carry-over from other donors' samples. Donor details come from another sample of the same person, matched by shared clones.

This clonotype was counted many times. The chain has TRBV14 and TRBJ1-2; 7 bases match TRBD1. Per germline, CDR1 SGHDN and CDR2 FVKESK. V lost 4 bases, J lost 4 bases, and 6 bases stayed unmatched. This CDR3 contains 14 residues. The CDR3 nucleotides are TGTGCCAGCAGCCCTCGGACAGGTGGCTATGGCTACACCTTC. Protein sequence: CASSPRTGGYGYTF.

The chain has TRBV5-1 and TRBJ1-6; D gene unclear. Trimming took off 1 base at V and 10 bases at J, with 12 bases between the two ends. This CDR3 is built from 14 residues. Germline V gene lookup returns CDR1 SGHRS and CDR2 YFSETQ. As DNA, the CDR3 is TGCGCCAGCAGCTTGTCGGGTCTGGGGTCACCCCTCCACTTT. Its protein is CASSLSGLGSPLHF.

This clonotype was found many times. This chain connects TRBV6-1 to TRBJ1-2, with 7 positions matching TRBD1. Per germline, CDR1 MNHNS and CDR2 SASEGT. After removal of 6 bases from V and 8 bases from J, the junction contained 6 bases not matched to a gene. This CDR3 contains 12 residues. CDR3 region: CASSIRGRGYTF. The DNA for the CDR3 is TGTGCCAGCAGCATAAGGGGGCGAGGCTACACCTTC.

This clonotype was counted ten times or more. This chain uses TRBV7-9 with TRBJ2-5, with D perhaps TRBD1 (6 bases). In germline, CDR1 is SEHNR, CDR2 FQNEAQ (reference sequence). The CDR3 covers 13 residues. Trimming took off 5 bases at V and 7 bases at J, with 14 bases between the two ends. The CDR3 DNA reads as TGTGCCAGCAGCCTGGACAGCACGGGGACCCAGTACTTC. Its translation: CASSLDSTGTQYF.

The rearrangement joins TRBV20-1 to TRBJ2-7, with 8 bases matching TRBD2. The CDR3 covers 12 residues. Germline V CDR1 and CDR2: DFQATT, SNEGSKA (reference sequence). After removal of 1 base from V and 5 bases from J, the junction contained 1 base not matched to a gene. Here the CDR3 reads CSARAGGDEQYF. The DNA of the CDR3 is TGCAGTGCTAGAGCGGGGGGGGACGAGCAGTACTTC.

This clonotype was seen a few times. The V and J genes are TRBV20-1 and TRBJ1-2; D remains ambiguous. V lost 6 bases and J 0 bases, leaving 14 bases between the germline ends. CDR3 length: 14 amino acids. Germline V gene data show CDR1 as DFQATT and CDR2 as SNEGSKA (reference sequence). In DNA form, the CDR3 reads TGCAGTGCCGCCCCTCGGGTGGCTAACTATGGCTACACCTTC. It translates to CSAAPRVANYGYTF.

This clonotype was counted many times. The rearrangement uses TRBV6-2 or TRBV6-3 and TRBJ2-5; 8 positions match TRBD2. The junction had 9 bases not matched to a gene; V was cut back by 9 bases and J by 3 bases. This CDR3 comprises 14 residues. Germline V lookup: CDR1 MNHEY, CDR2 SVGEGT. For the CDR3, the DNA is TGTGCCAGTTATAAGCGGGGGAGAGAAGAGACCCAGTACTTC. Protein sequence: CASYKRGREETQYF.

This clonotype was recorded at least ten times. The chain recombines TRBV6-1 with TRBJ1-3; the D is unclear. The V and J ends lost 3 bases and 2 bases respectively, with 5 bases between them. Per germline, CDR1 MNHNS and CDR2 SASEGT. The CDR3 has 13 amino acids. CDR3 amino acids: CASSDGPGNTIYF. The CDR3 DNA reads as TGTGCCAGCAGTGATGGTCCTGGAAACACCATATATTTT.

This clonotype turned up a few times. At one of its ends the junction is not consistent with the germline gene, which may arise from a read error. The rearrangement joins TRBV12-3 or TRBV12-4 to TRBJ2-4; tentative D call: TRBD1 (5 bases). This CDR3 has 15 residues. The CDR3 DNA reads TGTGCCAGCAGTCCCCCGCGACAGCTCAAAAACATTAAGTACTTC. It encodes CASSPPRQLKNIKYF.

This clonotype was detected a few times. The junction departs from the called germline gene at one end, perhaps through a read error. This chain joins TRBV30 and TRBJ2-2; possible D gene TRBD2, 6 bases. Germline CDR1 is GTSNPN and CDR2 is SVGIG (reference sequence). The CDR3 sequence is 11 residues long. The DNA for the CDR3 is TGTGCCGGGGGGAACCCCGGGGAGCTGTTTTTT. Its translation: CAGGNPGELFF.